This T cell receptor (beta chain) is from a study of technical replicates of blood from a handful of donors. The protocol was immunoSEQ multiplex PCR, while the TCRdb copy is restricted to in-frame clones and leaves out a portion. Among tens of thousands of clones listed, 91% were seen once. The CDR3 consists of 16 residues. Germline V lookup: CDR1 GTSNPN, CDR2 SVGIG (reference sequence). Trimming stripped 0 bases from V and 0 bases from J, with 15 bases between. The clonotype originates from a human donor in good health. The J gene is TRBJ2-7, the V gene TRBV30; D may be TRBD2 (6 bases). Sequencing used T cells isolated from PBMCs. The CDR3 DNA is TGTGCCTGGAGTGTAAGATCGGCGGGATACTCCTACGAGCAGTACTTC. Translated, it gives CAWSVRSAGYSYEQYF.